This T cell receptor beta chain was observed in a study of blood T cell repertoires in COVID-19. Original processing notes: Estimation of nucleated cell counts relied on the amplification of reference gene primers. Assay: immunoSEQ multiplex PCR; the TCRdb copy retains only in-frame clones and omits some. V and J calls and clone size are copied from that table; D and trimming were computed from the DNA. The data show about 220,000 clones, about four fifths seen once. The participants were between about 18 and 90 years old and came from 24 US areas. Participants were placed into cohorts based on the clinical history they reported. This TCR was recovered from a woman aged 45-60 years who had been exposed to COVID-19. The sample was PBMCs or T cells enriched from blood (not recorded which).

The CDR3 DNA is TGCGCCAGCAGCCAAGTAGGAGTTGGAGTTGAAAAACTGTTTTTT. Its translation is CASSQVGVGVEKLFF. J is TRBJ1-4 and V is TRBV4-3; D unclear. The CDR3 consists of 15 residues. Looked up from germline, CDR1 is LGHNA and CDR2 is YSLEER. Trimming shortened V by 1 base and J by 7 bases, and 13 bases separated the two germline ends.